This T cell receptor (beta chain) was profiled in a study of CD8+ T cells in alopecia areata (dated by TCRdb to the late 2010s). As for the study more broadly: The treated patients, all with moderate-to-severe alopecia areata, were enrolled in an open-label pilot trial of oral tofacitinib given at 5 to 10 mg twice daily. Patients stayed on tofacitinib for 6 to 18 months and then had 6 months of follow-up off drug so that delayed response and recurrence could be assessed. For the treated patients, the SALT score, which quantifies what percentage of scalp surface area is affected, served as the measure of disease severity. High-throughput TCRbeta sequencing was used to examine T cell clonal expansion in alopecia areata in both the C3H/HeJ mouse model and human patients. In humans, TCRbeta sequencing was performed on scalp tissue and on sorted CD4+ and CD8+ peripheral blood T cells from healthy controls and from patients with patchy or totalis/universalis alopecia areata. Tofacitinib-treated patients had biopsies at baseline and at 4 and 24 weeks of treatment, with a later scalp biopsy in several patients. Scalp clonality was compared among normal scalp (n=4), patchy alopecia areata scalp (n=8), and alopecia totalis/universalis scalp (n=8). RNA was extracted with the PAXgene miRNA kit for fixed scalp, the miRNeasy kit for PBMCs, and the RNeasy kit for mouse skin. TCRbeta CDR3 regions were amplified by immunoSEQ multiplex PCR with 35 Vbeta forward and 13 Jbeta reverse primers. What the study reported, not specific to this receptor: TCR sequences shared between patients were less clear than in mice, possibly partly because of HLA diversity in the patient population. Because the treated cohort was small and had only one nonresponder, larger studies are needed to examine links between baseline CD8+ expansion and response. Compared with normal scalp, lesional scalp had higher clonality and more expanded CD8+ clones, particularly in alopecia totalis/universalis, a pattern that suggests antigenic drive. Scalp TCR repertoire analysis is complicated because resident alphabeta T cells in normal human skin are also sequenced, whereas mouse skin is dominated by gammadelta T cells. Scalp clonality and the number of expanded CD8+ clones among the top 100 scalp clones were significantly decreased by tofacitinib. During tofacitinib treatment, many expanded lesional clones remained in scalp and blood, and this persistence may partly explain relapse after treatment is stopped.

The sample's time point, from its label and the paper: around 28 days on oral tofacitinib. What the treatment or condition label conveys for this sample: oral pan-JAK inhibitor, 5-10 mg twice daily. Peripheral blood and lesional scalp punch biopsies were obtained from patients with alopecia areata. After PBMCs were isolated by density centrifugation and stained for CD3, CD4 and CD8, a FACSAria was used to sort CD4+ and CD8+ T cells. Of note for this clone: This clone's antigen is unknown. The input lacks base qualities; no much larger clone sits a single base away.

The CDR3 holds 12 amino acids from the cysteine to the phenylalanine. The CDR3 DNA has 36 bases and is translated from base 1. V gives up 4 bases and J gives up 5 bases, and the segment between their germline ends measures 11 bases. The germline V gene encodes CDR1 SQVTM and CDR2 ANQGSEA. The library was produced with the immunoSEQ multiplex PCR assay. For TCR sequencing, RNA was extracted from every sample and reverse transcribed into cDNA to serve as template. First-strand cDNA was synthesized with SuperScript III using a 2:1 mix of oligo-dT and random hexamers. Amplification bias was assessed with a synthetic immune receptor repertoire, and residual bias was removed computationally. Turning to the authors' computational methods: Raw reads were preprocessed to remove errors, and CDR3 was defined by IMGT conventions from the conserved cysteine to phenylalanine. Clonality was computed by normalizing Shannon entropy by log2 of the number of productive unique TCRs and subtracting the result from 1. Scalp TCRbeta sequences were cross-referenced with sorted blood CD4 and CD8 repertoires so that the CD4 or CD8 identity of scalp clones could be inferred. Drawn from immuneACCESS, this table holds only the in-frame rearrangements with V and J called that TCRdb kept. Clones are partly lost; checked studies trace under half to an unresolved V gene and leave the rest unexplained. V and J calls and clone size are as listed in that table; D and trimming were resolved from the DNA. This sample gives fewer than 250,000 clones in total; 45% to 65% of them show up just once. The ten biggest clones cover roughly 0.67% of the sample.

The chain employs TRBV29-1 and TRBJ2-5, with no confidently assigned D gene. The sample in question was CD4+ T cells sorted from blood, obtained at week 4, from a patient treated with tofacitinib. The sequence was collected from a human donor with alopecia areata. The CDR3 here reads CSVVQGRETQYF. In nucleotide form, the sequence is TGCAGCGTTGTCCAAGGCAGGGAGACCCAGTACTTC. The reference TRBV29-1 and TRBJ2-5 proteins fill in what lies around the CDR3, so the full variable domain reads SAVISQKPSRDICQRGTSLTIQCQVDSQVTMMFWYRQQPGQSLTLIATANQGSEATYESGFVIDKFPISRPNLTFSTLTVSNMSPEDSSIYLCSVVQGRETQYFGPGTRLLVL.